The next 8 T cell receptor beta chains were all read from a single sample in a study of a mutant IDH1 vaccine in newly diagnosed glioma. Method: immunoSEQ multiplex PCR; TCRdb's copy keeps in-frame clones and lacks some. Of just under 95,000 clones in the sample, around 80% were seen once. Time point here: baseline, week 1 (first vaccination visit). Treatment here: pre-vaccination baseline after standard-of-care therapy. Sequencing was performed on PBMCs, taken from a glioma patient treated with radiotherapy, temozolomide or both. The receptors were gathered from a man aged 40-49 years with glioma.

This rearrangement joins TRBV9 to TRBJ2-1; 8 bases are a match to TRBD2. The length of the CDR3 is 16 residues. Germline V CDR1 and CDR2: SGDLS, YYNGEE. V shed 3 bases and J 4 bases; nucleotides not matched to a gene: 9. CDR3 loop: CASSADPASGYNEQFF. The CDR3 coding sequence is TGTGCCAGCAGCGCAGACCCCGCTAGCGGGTACAATGAGCAGTTCTTC.

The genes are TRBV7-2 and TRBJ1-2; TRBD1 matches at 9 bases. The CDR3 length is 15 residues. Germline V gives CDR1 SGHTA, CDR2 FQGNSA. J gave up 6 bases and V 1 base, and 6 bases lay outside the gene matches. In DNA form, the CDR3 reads TGTGCCAGCAGCTTAGGAGGGACAGGGATCGATGGCTACACCTTC. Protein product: CASSLGGTGIDGYTF.

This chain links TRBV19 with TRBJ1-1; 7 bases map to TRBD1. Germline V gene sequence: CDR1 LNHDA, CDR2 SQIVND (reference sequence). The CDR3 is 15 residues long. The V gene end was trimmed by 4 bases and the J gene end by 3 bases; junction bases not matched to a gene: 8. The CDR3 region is CASSNRWQGDTEAFF. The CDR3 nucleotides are TGTGCCAGTAGTAACCGCTGGCAGGGGGACACTGAAGCTTTCTTT.

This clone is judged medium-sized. The CDR3 DNA is TGTGCCAGCAGCCCCGGGGCCATGAACACTGAAGCTTTCTTT. Protein sequence: CASSPGAMNTEAFF. The chain joins TRBV28 to TRBJ1-1, with D maybe TRBD1 (5 bases). V lost 6 bases to trimming and J lost 0 bases, with 11 bases between them. This CDR3 is 14 amino acids long. Germline V gives CDR1 MDHEN, CDR2 SYDVKM.

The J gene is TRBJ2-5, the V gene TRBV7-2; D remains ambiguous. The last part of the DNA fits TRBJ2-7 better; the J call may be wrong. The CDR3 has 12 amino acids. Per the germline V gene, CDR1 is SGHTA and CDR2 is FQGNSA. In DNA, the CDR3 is TGTGCCAGCAGCTTAGACCAATACGAGCAGTACTTC. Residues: CASSLDQYEQYF.

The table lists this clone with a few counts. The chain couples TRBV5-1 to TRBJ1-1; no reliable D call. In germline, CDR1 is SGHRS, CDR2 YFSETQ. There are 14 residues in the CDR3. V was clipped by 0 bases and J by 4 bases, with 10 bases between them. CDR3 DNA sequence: TGCGCCAGCAGCTTGGATTCGAGTCCCACTGAAGCTTTCTTT. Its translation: CASSLDSSPTEAFF.

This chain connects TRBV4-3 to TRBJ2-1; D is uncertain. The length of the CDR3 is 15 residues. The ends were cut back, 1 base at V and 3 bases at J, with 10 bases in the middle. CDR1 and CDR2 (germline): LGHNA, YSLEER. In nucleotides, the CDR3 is TGCGCCAGCAGCCAAGGTAGGTCCGGCTACAATGAGCAGTTCTTC. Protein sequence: CASSQGRSGYNEQFF.

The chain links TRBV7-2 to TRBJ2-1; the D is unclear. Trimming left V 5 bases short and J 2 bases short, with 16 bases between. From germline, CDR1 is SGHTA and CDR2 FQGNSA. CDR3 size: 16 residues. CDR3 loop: CASSPTPSITYNEQFF. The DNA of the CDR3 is TGTGCCAGCAGCCCTACCCCTTCGATAACCTACAATGAGCAGTTCTTC.